Below, 11 T cell receptor beta chains from the same sample are listed, as sequenced in a study of blood T cell repertoires in COVID-19. Only in-frame clones appear in the TCRdb table, and some are missing; sequencing was by immunoSEQ multiplex PCR. The sample records 200,000 to 250,000 clones, roughly 86% being singletons. Sequences were obtained from peripheral blood. These receptors originate from a woman aged 55-69 years with acute or convalescent COVID-19.

The CDR3 DNA reads TGCGCCAGCAGCCAAGATAAAGACCCGGGACTAGCGAACATTCAGTACTTC. This codes for CASSQDKDPGLANIQYF. The genes are TRBV4-3 and TRBJ2-4, with 10 bases identical to TRBD2. Germline assignment: CDR1 LGHNA and CDR2 YSLEER. The CDR3 is 17 amino acids. J was trimmed by 7 bases and V by 0 bases; bases with no gene match: 9.

The V call is TRBV3-1 (or the pseudogene TRBV3-2), the J call TRBJ1-1, with 7 bases identical to TRBD1. With 2 bases clipped from V and 1 base from J, the junction kept 1 base outside the gene matches. CDR1 is LGHDT and CDR2 is YNNKEL in the germline V gene (reference sequence). CDR3 length: 14 residues. This CDR3 is CASSQYRGNTEAFF. As DNA, the CDR3 is TGTGCCAGCAGCCAATACAGGGGGAACACTGAAGCTTTCTTT.

This chain connects TRBV27 to TRBJ1-3, with TRBD1 as a possible D gene (6 bases). This CDR3 comprises 15 residues. Trimming shortened V by 7 bases and J by 2 bases, and 15 bases separated the two germline ends. Germline V gene lookup returns CDR1 MNHEY and CDR2 SMNVEV (reference sequence). The CDR3 DNA is TGTGCCAGCATGGCAGGGGTTTATCCTGGAAACACCATATATTTT. This encodes CASMAGVYPGNTIYF.

The chain joins TRBV6-2 or TRBV6-3 to TRBJ1-5; D remains unclear. CDR3 length: 16 residues. From germline, CDR1 is MNHEY and CDR2 SVGEGT. With 0 bases removed from V and 3 bases from J, the gap between germline ends came to 12 bases. CDR3: CASSYSSPVNNQPQHF. The CDR3 DNA sequence: TGTGCCAGCAGTTACTCGAGCCCGGTGAACAATCAGCCCCAGCATTTT.

The V call is TRBV10-3, the J call TRBJ1-5, with 9 bases identical to TRBD1. Per the germline V gene, CDR1 is ENHRY and CDR2 is SYGVKD. This CDR3 region has 15 residues. V gave up 5 bases and J gave up 0 bases; unmatched junction bases: 2. Written as DNA, the CDR3 is TGTGCCATCAGTTCGGGACAGGGTAGCAATCAGCCCCAGCATTTT. Residues: CAISSGQGSNQPQHF.

The chain uses TRBV20-1 and TRBJ1-1; D not certain. Germline-derived CDR1 and CDR2 are DFQATT and SNEGSKA (reference sequence). The V end was cut by 3 bases, the J end by 8 bases, with 7 bases between. The CDR3 covers 10 residues. The CDR3 DNA reads as TGCAGTGCTAGCGTCAGGGAAGCTTTCTTT. Protein sequence: CSASVREAFF.

The chain links TRBV30 to TRBJ1-2, with D perhaps TRBD1 (6 bases). This CDR3 is built from 15 residues. The germline V gene encodes CDR1 GTSNPN and CDR2 SVGIG (reference sequence). Between the trimmed V and J ends, which lost 4 bases and 8 bases, there was a span of 23 bases. The CDR3 nucleotides read TGTGCCTGGAAGGGCCGAACCGCACGGACAGAAGGCTACACCTTC. Translation gives CAWKGRTARTEGYTF.

The CDR3 loop reads CASSEQGQGAKNIQYF. The CDR3 nucleotides read TGTGCCAGCAGCGAACAGGGTCAAGGGGCCAAAAACATTCAGTACTTC. The V and J genes are TRBV3-1 (or the pseudogene TRBV3-2) and TRBJ2-4, with a possible D match to TRBD1 (6 bases). Germline-derived CDR1 and CDR2 are LGHDT and YNNKEL (reference sequence). V gave up 5 bases and J gave up 1 base, with 15 bases separating them. The CDR3 has 16 residues.

This rearrangement joins TRBV6-4 to TRBJ2-1; 10 nucleotides line up with TRBD2. V was clipped by 8 bases and J by 0 bases; unmatched bases: 4. The CDR3 sequence is 15 residues long. Germline CDR1 MRHNA, CDR2 SNTAGT. The CDR3 reads CASASGGGSYNEQFF. The CDR3 region has the DNA TGTGCCAGCGCTAGCGGGGGAGGCTCCTACAATGAGCAGTTCTTC.

V usage is TRBV19 and J usage is TRBJ2-6; D gene ambiguous. The ends were cut back, 2 bases at V and 0 bases at J, with 8 bases in the middle. The CDR3 has 16 residues. Germline loops: CDR1 LNHDA, CDR2 SQIVND (reference sequence). The CDR3 spells CASSIPRRSGANVLTF. The CDR3 region has the DNA TGTGCCAGTAGTATACCGCGCCGCTCTGGGGCCAACGTCCTGACTTTC.

This clone was detected ten times or more. The V call is TRBV24-1, the J call TRBJ1-1; a possible D gene is TRBD1 (5 bases). The CDR3 runs 13 residues. CDR1 and CDR2 (germline): KGHDR, SFDVKD. Trimming took 2 bases from V and 4 from J, leaving 7 bases between them. CDR3 region: CATSDWRGTEAFF. The CDR3 coding sequence is TGTGCCACCAGTGATTGGAGGGGCACTGAAGCTTTCTTT.